Following are 22 T cell receptor beta chains from one sample sequenced in a study of T-cell reconstitution after alpha-beta-depleted transplantation in children. It was with unique molecular identifiers that the TCRbeta library was prepared. TCRdb reprocessed the PCR reads with MiXCR, giving one entry per CDR3 protein. The profile shows about 420,000 distinct CDR3 sequences, 16% of them singletons. The specimen comprised PBMCs, mostly from graft donor cells, sampled 360 days after TCRalphabeta/CD19-depleted stem cell transplant. The receptors were sampled from a boy under three years old who had a stem cell transplant for Wiskott-Aldrich syndrome, so the T cells may come from the graft donor.

The table lists this clonotype with a few counts. This chain uses TRBV10-3 with TRBJ2-3, with 7 bases identical to TRBD2. Germline V CDR1 and CDR2: ENHRY, SYGVKD. V shed 4 bases and J 4 bases; nucleotides not matched to a gene: 5. This CDR3 comprises 14 residues. In nucleotides, the CDR3 is TGTGCCATCAGTGGCACGGGGGGTCCAGATACGCAGTATTTT. It yields the protein CAISGTGGPDTQYF.

A few counts support this clonotype. The chain combines TRBV18 with TRBJ2-3; D possibly corresponds to TRBD2 (5 bases). The CDR3 totals 15 residues. The V and J ends lost 1 base and 5 bases respectively, with 13 bases between them. The germline CDR1 and CDR2 sequences are KGHSH and LQKENI. CDR3 protein: CASSPQEGEGDTQYF. For the CDR3, the DNA is TGTGCCAGCTCACCACAAGAAGGCGAGGGAGATACGCAGTATTTT.

This clonotype showed up many times. The V and J genes are TRBV10-3 and TRBJ1-1; the D gene is possibly TRBD1 (5 bases). Germline values: CDR1 ENHRY, CDR2 SYGVKD. The V end was cut by 3 bases, the J end by 11 bases, with 10 bases between. The CDR3 is made up of 11 amino acids. The CDR3 sequence is CAISDGTRAFF. CDR3 coding DNA: TGTGCCATCAGTGACGGGACGCGGGCTTTCTTT.

This clonotype was counted between two and nine times. The chain combines TRBV25-1 with TRBJ1-1; a weak D match, TRBD1 (5 bases). Trimming pared 5 bases from V and 3 bases from J, leaving 19 bases between. The CDR3 has 16 amino acids. Germline lookup yields CDR1 MGHDK and CDR2 SYGVNS. The CDR3 DNA sequence: TGTGCCAGCAGTCCCAATTGGGGGGGAACGGACACTGAAGCTTTCTTT. Translation: CASSPNWGGTDTEAFF.

This clonotype has a handful of counts. This chain connects TRBV7-9 to TRBJ1-5; 8 nucleotides match TRBD1. J gave up 5 bases and V 5 bases, and 2 bases lay outside the gene matches. CDR1 and CDR2 from the germline V gene are SEHNR and FQNEAQ (reference sequence). This CDR3 has 13 amino acids. This chain's CDR3 is CASSLQGDQPQHF. Here the CDR3 DNA reads TGTGCCAGCAGCCTACAGGGGGATCAGCCCCAGCATTTT.

A remark on this clonotype: At one of its ends the junction is not consistent with the germline gene, which may arise from a read error. V usage is TRBV12-3 or TRBV12-4 and J usage is TRBJ2-1; 9 bases map to TRBD1. The CDR3 runs 18 residues. CDR3: CTSSLVPDRGHYYNEQFF. In DNA form, the CDR3 reads TGTACCAGCAGTTTAGTTCCGGACAGGGGCCATTACTACAATGAGCAGTTCTTC.

This rearrangement joins TRBV10-3 to TRBJ1-1; possibly TRBD1 for D (5 bases). The CDR3 is made up of 15 amino acids. The ends were cut back, 6 bases at V and 1 base at J, with 15 bases in the middle. Germline V CDR1 and CDR2: ENHRY, SYGVKD. CDR3 in DNA: TGTGCCATCAGCCCGCATGCAACAGGGAACACTGAAGCTTTCTTT. Translation gives CAISPHATGNTEAFF.

In its sample, this clonotype was seen once. The V and J genes are TRBV5-1 and TRBJ2-1; no clear D. The germline gives CDR1 SGHRS, CDR2 YFSETQ. The CDR3 runs 13 residues. Trimming shortened V by 7 bases and J by 2 bases, and 10 bases separated the two germline ends. In nucleotides, the CDR3 is TGCGCCAGCGGGATCGAGGCCTACAATGAGCAGTTCTTC. It is translated as CASGIEAYNEQFF.

This clonotype was seen repeatedly, ten times or more. The chain recombines TRBV18 with TRBJ2-3, with D hard to call. CDR1 is KGHSH, CDR2 LQKENI, per germline. This CDR3 has 16 residues. Trimming removed 2 bases from V and 4 bases from J, with 16 bases in between. This CDR3 is CASSPVALGYADTQYF. The CDR3 nucleotides are TGTGCCAGCTCACCAGTAGCCCTGGGCTATGCAGATACGCAGTATTTT.

J is TRBJ2-2 and V is TRBV5-5, with D possibly being TRBD1 (5 bases). The V gene lost 4 bases and the J gene lost 5 bases, with 15 bases spanning the gap. The germline V gene has CDR1 SGHKS and CDR2 YYEKEE (reference sequence). The CDR3 extends over 15 amino acids. CDR3 in DNA: TGTGCCAGCAGCCCTCCTTTTAGGGGAACCGGGGAGCTGTTTTTT. Its translation is CASSPPFRGTGELFF.

This clonotype was observed at least ten times. The rearrangement links TRBV10-3 to TRBJ2-5; the match to TRBD1 covers 10 bases. With 5 bases clipped from V and 7 bases from J, the junction kept 10 bases outside the gene matches. Per germline, CDR1 ENHRY and CDR2 SYGVKD. The CDR3 runs 15 residues. CDR3 DNA sequence: TGTGCCATCAGTCGAACCGGGACAGGGGTGCCGACCCAGTACTTC. Translation gives CAISRTGTGVPTQYF.

The sample holds a few counts of this clonotype. The chain couples TRBV5-5 to TRBJ2-5; the D gene is possibly TRBD2 (5 bases). The germline V and J ends were trimmed by 2 bases and 5 bases, with 10 bases remaining between them. The CDR3 totals 13 residues. Germline assignment: CDR1 SGHKS and CDR2 YYEKEE (reference sequence). CDR3 sequence reads: CASSFPEGETQYF. DNA of the CDR3: TGTGCCAGCAGCTTTCCAGAGGGCGAGACCCAGTACTTC.

The V gene is TRBV7-2, the J gene TRBJ2-4; a weak D match, TRBD2 (5 bases). Germline V gives CDR1 SGHTA, CDR2 FQGNSA. The CDR3 has 15 amino acids. V was clipped by 8 bases and J by 0 bases, with 14 bases between them. For the CDR3, the DNA is TGTGCCAGCTCCGGACGGGGAAAAGCCAAAAACATTCAGTACTTC. Translation gives CASSGRGKAKNIQYF.

The chain uses TRBV28 and TRBJ2-3; perhaps D is TRBD1 or TRBD2 (5 bases each). The CDR3 contains 18 residues. Trimming took 1 base from V and 1 from J, leaving 18 bases between them. Germline V gives CDR1 MDHEN, CDR2 SYDVKM. CDR3 DNA: TGTGCCAGCAGTTTATACCGGACATCCTCGGAGGGCACAGATACGCAGTATTTT. It is translated as CASSLYRTSSEGTDTQYF.

This clonotype was counted only a few times. The chain has TRBV12-3 or TRBV12-4 and TRBJ1-6; D remains ambiguous. V lost 5 bases and J lost 10, with 12 bases in between. This CDR3 is 13 amino acids long. The CDR3 DNA follows: TGTGCCAGCAGTCTGCGGGATCTATCACCCCTCCACTTT. Encoded protein: CASSLRDLSPLHF.

The rearrangement links TRBV28 to TRBJ2-7, with 12 bases identical to TRBD2. Germline-derived CDR1 and CDR2 are MDHEN and SYDVKM. This CDR3 comprises 17 residues. J lost 2 bases, V lost 4 bases, and 9 bases had no gene match. CDR3 residues: CASSSPGLAGSPYEQYF. The CDR3 region has the DNA TGTGCCAGCAGTTCCCCCGGACTAGCGGGATCTCCCTACGAGCAGTACTTC.

The V gene is TRBV6-2 or TRBV6-3, the J gene TRBJ2-1; 15 bases are a match to TRBD2. Per germline, CDR1 MNHEY and CDR2 SVGEGT. Unmatched junction bases numbered 9, after V lost 5 bases and J lost 1 base. The CDR3 totals 19 residues. The CDR3: CASSPWTSGRGGSYNEQFF. The CDR3 region has the DNA TGTGCCAGCAGTCCATGGACTAGCGGGAGGGGAGGGTCCTACAATGAGCAGTTCTTC.

CDR3 in DNA: TGTGCCAGCAGCTTAGGACGGGAGGGAAACACCGGGGAGCTGTTTTTT. Its translation is CASSLGREGNTGELFF. This sequence joins TRBV7-9 and TRBJ2-2; 8 nucleotides match TRBD2. CDR3 size: 16 residues. Trimming cost V 1 base and J 2 bases; bases outside gene matches: 3. Germline V CDR1 and CDR2: SEHNR, FQNEAQ (reference sequence).

This clonotype was seen more than once but under ten times. The chain recombines TRBV4-1 with TRBJ2-3; D not resolved. CDR1 is MGHRA and CDR2 is YSYEKL in the germline V gene. V was trimmed by 3 bases and J by 0 bases, leaving 7 bases between them. This CDR3 contains 14 residues. The CDR3 coding sequence is TGCGCCAGCAGCCACCTATCTAGCACAGATACGCAGTATTTT. This codes for CASSHLSSTDTQYF.

The J gene is TRBJ2-7, the V gene TRBV14, with D perhaps TRBD2 (5 bases). This CDR3 contains 16 residues. The V end lost 3 bases, the J end lost 0 bases, and 15 bases lay between the germline ends. Germline V gene data show CDR1 as SGHDN and CDR2 as FVKESK. This chain's CDR3 is CASSQKRSPFSYEQYF. Written as DNA, the CDR3 is TGTGCCAGCAGCCAGAAGCGGAGTCCTTTCTCCTACGAGCAGTACTTC.

The table lists this clonotype with a few counts. The genes are TRBV12-3 or TRBV12-4 and TRBJ2-5; TRBD1 matches at 8 bases. With 1 base clipped from V and 6 bases from J, the junction kept 4 bases outside the gene matches. The CDR3 contains 14 residues. The CDR3 nucleotides are TGTGCCAGCAGTTTAGGGACAGGGACGAAGACCCAGTACTTC. This gives the protein CASSLGTGTKTQYF.

This rearrangement joins TRBV4-1 to TRBJ1-2; maybe TRBD1 (5 bases). Between the trimmed V and J ends, which lost 1 base and 5 bases, there was a span of 14 bases. Germline V gene sequence: CDR1 MGHRA, CDR2 YSYEKL. The CDR3 runs 15 residues. The CDR3 spells CASSQGPGLLYGYTF. CDR3 DNA sequence: TGCGCCAGCAGCCAAGGGCCGGGGCTTTTATATGGCTACACCTTC.